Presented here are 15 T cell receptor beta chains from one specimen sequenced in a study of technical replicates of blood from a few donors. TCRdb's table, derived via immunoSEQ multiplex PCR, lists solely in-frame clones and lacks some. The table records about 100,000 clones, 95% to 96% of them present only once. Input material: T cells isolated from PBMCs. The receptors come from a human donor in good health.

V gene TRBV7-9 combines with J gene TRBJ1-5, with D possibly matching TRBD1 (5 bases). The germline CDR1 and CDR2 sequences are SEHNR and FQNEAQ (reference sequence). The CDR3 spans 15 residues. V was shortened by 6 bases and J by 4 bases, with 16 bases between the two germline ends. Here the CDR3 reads CASSSMRQRNQPQHF. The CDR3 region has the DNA TGTGCCAGCAGTTCAATGCGACAGCGTAATCAGCCCCAGCATTTT.

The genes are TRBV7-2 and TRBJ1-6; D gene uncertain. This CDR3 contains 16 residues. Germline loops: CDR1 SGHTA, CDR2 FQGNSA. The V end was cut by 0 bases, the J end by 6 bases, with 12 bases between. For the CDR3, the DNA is TGTGCCAGCAGCTTAGCGTTGGAACGGAGTAATTCACCCCTCCACTTT. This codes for CASSLALERSNSPLHF.

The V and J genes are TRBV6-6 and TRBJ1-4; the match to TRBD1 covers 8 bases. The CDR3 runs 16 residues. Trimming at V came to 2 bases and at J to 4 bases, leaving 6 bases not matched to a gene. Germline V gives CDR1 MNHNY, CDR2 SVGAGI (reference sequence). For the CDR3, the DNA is TGTGCCAGCAGTTACGGACAGGGCCTCGGTAATGAAAAACTGTTTTTT. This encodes CASSYGQGLGNEKLFF.

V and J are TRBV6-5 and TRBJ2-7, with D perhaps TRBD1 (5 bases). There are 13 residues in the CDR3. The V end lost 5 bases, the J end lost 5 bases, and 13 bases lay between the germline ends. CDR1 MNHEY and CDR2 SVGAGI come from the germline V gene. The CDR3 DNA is TGTGCCAGCAGTCATGCAGGGTTCCACGAGCAGTACTTC. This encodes CASSHAGFHEQYF.

DNA for the CDR3: TGCGCCAGCAGTGACCGGGAGTCTCCCTACAATGAGCAGTTCTTC. It encodes CASSDRESPYNEQFF. The chain links TRBV10-1 to TRBJ2-1; a weak D match, TRBD2 (6 bases). Trimming took off 3 bases at V and 2 bases at J, with 11 bases between the two ends. The CDR3 covers 15 residues. Germline CDR1 reads WNHNN; CDR2 reads SYGVQD (reference sequence).

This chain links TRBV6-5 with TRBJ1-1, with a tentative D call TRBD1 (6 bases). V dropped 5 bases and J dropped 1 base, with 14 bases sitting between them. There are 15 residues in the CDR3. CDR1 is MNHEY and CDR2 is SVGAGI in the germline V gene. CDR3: CASSNARQENTEAFF. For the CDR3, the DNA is TGTGCCAGCAGTAACGCCCGACAGGAGAACACTGAAGCTTTCTTT.

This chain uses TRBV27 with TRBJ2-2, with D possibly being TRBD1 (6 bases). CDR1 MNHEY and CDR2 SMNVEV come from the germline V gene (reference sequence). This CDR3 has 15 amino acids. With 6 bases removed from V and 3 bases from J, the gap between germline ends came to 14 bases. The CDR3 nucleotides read TGTGCCAGCAGCCTACAGGGCATTCACACCGGGGAGCTGTTTTTT. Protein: CASSLQGIHTGELFF.

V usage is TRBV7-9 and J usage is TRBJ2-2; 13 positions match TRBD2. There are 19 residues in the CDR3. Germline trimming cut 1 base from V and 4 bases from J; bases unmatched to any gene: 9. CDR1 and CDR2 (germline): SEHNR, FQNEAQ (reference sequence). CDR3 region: CASSLVPTGLAGVTGELFF. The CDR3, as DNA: TGTGCCAGCAGCTTAGTGCCGACAGGACTAGCGGGAGTCACCGGGGAGCTGTTTTTT.

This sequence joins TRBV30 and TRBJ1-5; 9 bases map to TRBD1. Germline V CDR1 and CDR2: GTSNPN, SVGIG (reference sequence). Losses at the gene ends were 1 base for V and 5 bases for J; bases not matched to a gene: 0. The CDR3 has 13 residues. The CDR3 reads CAWSGQGDQPQHF. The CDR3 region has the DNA TGTGCCTGGAGTGGACAGGGGGATCAGCCCCAGCATTTT.

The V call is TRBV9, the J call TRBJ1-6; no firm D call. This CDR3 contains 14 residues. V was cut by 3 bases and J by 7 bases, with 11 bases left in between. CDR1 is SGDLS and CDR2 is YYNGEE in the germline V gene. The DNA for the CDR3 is TGTGCCAGCAGCGCAGACGGGGAGAATTCACCCCTCCACTTT. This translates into CASSADGENSPLHF.

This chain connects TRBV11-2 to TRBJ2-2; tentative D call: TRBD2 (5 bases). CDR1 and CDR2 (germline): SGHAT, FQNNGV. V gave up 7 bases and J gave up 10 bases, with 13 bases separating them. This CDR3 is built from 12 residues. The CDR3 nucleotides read TGTGCCAGCATTACCAAGGAGGTGGAGCTGTTTTTT. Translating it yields CASITKEVELFF.

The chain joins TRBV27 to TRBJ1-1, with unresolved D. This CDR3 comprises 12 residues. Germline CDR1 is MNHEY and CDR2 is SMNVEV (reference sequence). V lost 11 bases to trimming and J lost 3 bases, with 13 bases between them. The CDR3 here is CACPFRDTEAFF. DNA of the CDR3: TGTGCCTGCCCGTTCCGGGACACTGAAGCTTTCTTT.

The CDR3 sequence is CASSLGTDTEAFF. The CDR3 nucleotides read TGTGCCAGCAGCCTCGGGACAGACACTGAAGCTTTCTTT. The chain uses TRBV6-1 and TRBJ1-1; 7 bases are shared with TRBD1. With 6 bases clipped from V and 3 bases from J, the junction kept 4 bases outside the gene matches. The V gene's germline CDR1 is MNHNS and CDR2 SASEGT. CDR3 size: 13 residues.

CDR3: CASSLRTPRGGYTF. The CDR3 coding sequence is TGTGCCAGCAGCTTACGGACTCCCAGGGGAGGCTACACCTTC. J is TRBJ1-2 and V is TRBV7-8; tentative D call: TRBD1 (6 bases). V lost 2 bases, J lost 8 bases, and 15 bases lay in between. The CDR3 consists of 14 residues. Looked up from germline, CDR1 is SGHVS and CDR2 is FQNEAQ. Full variable domain (outside the CDR3, taken from reference TRBV7-8 and TRBJ1-2): GAGVSQSPRYKVAKRGQDVALRCDPISGHVSLFWYQQALGQGPEFLTYFQNEAQLDKSGLPSDRFFAERPEGSVSTLKIQRTQQEDSAVYLCASSLRTPRGGYTFGSGTRLTVV.

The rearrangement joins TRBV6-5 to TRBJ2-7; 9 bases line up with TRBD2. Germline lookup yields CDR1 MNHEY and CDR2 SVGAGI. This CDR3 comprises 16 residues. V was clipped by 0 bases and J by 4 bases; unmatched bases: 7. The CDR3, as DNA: TGTGCCAGCAGTTACTCAATAGCGGGGGAAAGGTACGAGCAGTACTTC. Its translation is CASSYSIAGERYEQYF.